These 22 T cell receptor beta chains were sequenced from one sample in a study of identifying expanded T cells in peripheral blood. The method was immunoSEQ multiplex PCR; TCRdb's version includes in-frame clones alone and lacks a portion of them. The table includes about 110,000 clones, around 90% detected once. The material sequenced was blood. Receptors were obtained from a person aged 18 to 75 in good health.

The chain combines TRBV19 with TRBJ2-3; tentatively, D is TRBD1 (6 bases). Germline CDR1 is LNHDA and CDR2 is SQIVND (reference sequence). V lost 10 bases and J 3 bases, leaving 14 bases between the germline ends. The length of the CDR3 is 13 residues. The CDR3 DNA is TGTGCCACCAGGGGAATCAGTACAGATACGCAGTATTTT. Encoded protein: CATRGISTDTQYF.

The chain uses TRBV6-5 and TRBJ1-2, with 7 bases aligning to TRBD1. The germline CDR1 and CDR2 sequences are MNHEY and SVGAGI. This CDR3 is built from 14 residues. The J segment lost 3 bases and the V segment lost 6 bases, leaving 7 bases of the junction unmatched. The CDR3 nucleotides read TGTGCCAGCAGCCGGCGAACAGGGGACTATGGCTACACCTTC. The encoded protein is CASSRRTGDYGYTF.

The chain links TRBV5-4 to TRBJ2-5, with TRBD1 identical over 7 bases. Germline V gene data show CDR1 as SGHNT and CDR2 as YYREEE (reference sequence). CDR3 length: 16 residues. Germline trimming cut 2 bases from V and 1 base from J; bases unmatched to any gene: 8. The CDR3 DNA is TGTGCCAGCAGCTTTGAGGGGGCCGGGTTCCAAGAGACCCAGTACTTC. It yields the protein CASSFEGAGFQETQYF. Complete variable domain (other parts from reference TRBV5-4 and TRBJ2-5): ETGVTQSPTHLIKTRGQQVTLRCSSQSGHNTVSWYQQALGQGPQFIFQYYREEENGRGNFPPRFSGLQFPNYSSELNVNALELDDSALYLCASSFEGAGFQETQYFGPGTRLLVL.

The rearrangement uses TRBV7-2 and TRBJ2-1, with TRBD2 matching 9 bases. Germline CDR1 reads SGHTA; CDR2 reads FQGNSA. The V gene end was trimmed by 6 bases and the J gene end by 7 bases; junction bases not matched to a gene: 10. This CDR3 contains 15 residues. Written as DNA, the CDR3 is TGTGCCAGCAGTTTGACCGGGACTAGCTTAAATGAGCAGTTCTTC. This codes for CASSLTGTSLNEQFF.

This chain links TRBV5-6 with TRBJ2-7; TRBD2 aligns across 8 bases. V shed 0 bases, J shed 5 bases, and the junction held 7 bases outside the gene matches. This CDR3 has 15 amino acids. The germline CDR1 and CDR2 sequences are SGHDT and YYEEEE. In DNA form, the CDR3 reads TGTGCCAGCAGCTTGGCTTCCCGGGGGGGCGACGAGCAGTACTTC. Amino acid sequence: CASSLASRGGDEQYF.

The genes are TRBV11-1 and TRBJ2-3, with 9 bases matching TRBD2. V lost 8 bases, J lost 8 bases, and 14 bases stayed unmatched. CDR3 length: 15 residues. Germline CDR1 is SGHAT and CDR2 is FQDESV (reference sequence). The CDR3 reads CASGQLAGIGLTQYF. The DNA for the CDR3 is TGTGCCAGCGGCCAGCTAGCGGGGATTGGCCTTACGCAGTATTTT.

V and J are TRBV7-8 and TRBJ2-1; 13 bases are shared with TRBD2. This CDR3 is 15 amino acids long. V dropped 5 bases and J dropped 10; count of bases not matched to a gene: 8. Germline CDR1 reads SGHVS; CDR2 reads FQNEAQ. The CDR3 DNA reads as TGTGCCAGCAGCATAACTAGCGGGAGGGCCGGGGAGCAGTTCTTC. Translating gives CASSITSGRAGEQFF. Full variable domain (outside the CDR3, taken from reference TRBV7-8 and TRBJ2-1): GAGVSQSPRYKVAKRGQDVALRCDPISGHVSLFWYQQALGQGPEFLTYFQNEAQLDKSGLPSDRFFAERPEGSVSTLKIQRTQQEDSAVYLCASSITSGRAGEQFFGPGTRLTVL.

This clone has just one count. The chain couples TRBV9 to TRBJ1-6; D remains unclear. Germline CDR1 SGDLS, CDR2 YYNGEE. V dropped 1 base and J dropped 7 bases, with 15 bases sitting between them. The CDR3 totals 16 residues. For the CDR3, the DNA is TGTGCCAGCAGCGTATCTTGGTTTCCGGGAAATTCACCCCTCCACTTT. Translating gives CASSVSWFPGNSPLHF.

DNA for the CDR3: TGTGCCAGCAGTCCATCTACCGGGACCTTCGAGCAGTACTTC. Its translation is CASSPSTGTFEQYF. This chain connects TRBV11-2 to TRBJ2-7; D possibly uses TRBD1 or TRBD2 (5 bases each). This CDR3 is built from 14 residues. The ends were cut back, 6 bases at V and 6 bases at J, with 18 bases in the middle. CDR1 is SGHAT, CDR2 FQNNGV, per germline. The complete variable domain, with remaining parts taken from reference TRBV11-2 and TRBJ2-7, reads EAGVAQSPRYKIIEKRQSVAFWCNPISGHATLYWYQQILGQGPKLLIQFQNNGVVDDSQLPKDRFSAERLKGVDSTLKIQPAKLEDSAVYLCASSPSTGTFEQYFGPGTRLTVT.

V gene TRBV7-8 combines with J gene TRBJ2-7; D is possibly TRBD1 or TRBD2 (5 bases each). The CDR3 is 16 amino acids. From germline, CDR1 is SGHVS and CDR2 FQNEAQ. Trimming removed 5 bases from V and 0 bases from J, with 17 bases in between. The CDR3 reads CASSRTGTTSSYEQYF. The CDR3 DNA sequence: TGTGCCAGCAGCCGAACCGGGACCACAAGCTCCTACGAGCAGTACTTC. The full variable domain, completed using reference TRBV7-8 and TRBJ2-7, is GAGVSQSPRYKVAKRGQDVALRCDPISGHVSLFWYQQALGQGPEFLTYFQNEAQLDKSGLPSDRFFAERPEGSVSTLKIQRTQQEDSAVYLCASSRTGTTSSYEQYFGPGTRLTVT.

The chain links TRBV4-1 to TRBJ1-5, with 7 bases fitting TRBD1. This CDR3 has 16 residues. V shed 2 bases, J shed 4 bases, and the junction held 8 bases outside the gene matches. CDR1 MGHRA and CDR2 YSYEKL come from the germline V gene. CDR3 sequence (DNA): TGCGCCAGCAGCCAACTCCAGGACAGGCGTAATCAGCCCCAGCATTTT. Translated, it gives CASSQLQDRRNQPQHF.

V usage is TRBV2 and J usage is TRBJ2-7, with TRBD2 as a possible D gene (5 bases). Trimming left V 7 bases short and J 4 bases short, with 11 bases between. The germline V gene has CDR1 SNHLY and CDR2 FYNNEI. This CDR3 is built from 12 residues. This CDR3 reads CASKGSVYEQYF. As DNA, the CDR3 is TGTGCCAGCAAGGGTAGCGTATACGAGCAGTACTTC.

The gene calls are TRBV7-2 and TRBJ2-3, with a tentative D call TRBD2 (5 bases). The CDR3 runs 15 residues. The V gene lost 2 bases and the J gene lost 3 bases, with 12 bases spanning the gap. Per the germline V gene, CDR1 is SGHTA and CDR2 is FQGNSA. The CDR3, as DNA: TGTGCCAGCAGCTTATCTAGCCCACTAACAGATACGCAGTATTTT. Translating it yields CASSLSSPLTDTQYF.

The CDR3 nucleotides are TGTGCCAGCAGTGAAACCTCGACAGGGAATAATGGCTACACCTTC. Amino acids: CASSETSTGNNGYTF. The V call is TRBV2, the J call TRBJ1-2; 7 bases map to TRBD1. After removal of 2 bases from V and 6 bases from J, the junction contained 9 bases not matched to a gene. This CDR3 region has 15 residues. Germline V gives CDR1 SNHLY, CDR2 FYNNEI.

This clone was seen a single time. This sequence joins TRBV7-9 and TRBJ1-1; no clear D. Trimming removed 0 bases at V and 0 bases at J, with 5 bases between. Germline V gives CDR1 SEHNR, CDR2 FQNEAQ (reference sequence). The CDR3 is made up of 14 amino acids. The CDR3 region is CASSLAGVNTEAFF. The CDR3 bases are TGTGCCAGCAGCTTAGCCGGGGTGAACACTGAAGCTTTCTTT.

The chain combines TRBV30 with TRBJ1-1; D is unresolved. The CDR3 is made up of 14 amino acids. Germline V CDR1 and CDR2: GTSNPN, SVGIG (reference sequence). Trimming took 0 bases from V and 2 from J, leaving 10 bases between them. CDR3 amino acids: CAWSVPGPNTEAFF. CDR3 nucleotides: TGTGCCTGGAGTGTCCCGGGCCCCAACACTGAAGCTTTCTTT.

The gene calls are TRBV10-3 and TRBJ2-1; D call uncertain. The CDR3 covers 13 residues. Trimming removed 0 bases at V and 10 bases at J, with 10 bases between. Germline values: CDR1 ENHRY, CDR2 SYGVKD. CDR3 DNA: TGTGCCATCAGTGAGTCCGGCCCACCCGAGCAGTTCTTC. It encodes CAISESGPPEQFF.

The rearrangement links TRBV18 to TRBJ2-7, with D perhaps matching TRBD1 (5 bases). Germline V gene data show CDR1 as KGHSH and CDR2 as LQKENI. The V end was cut by 2 bases, the J end by 3 bases, with 14 bases between. The CDR3 contains 15 residues. The CDR3 nucleotides read TGTGCCAGCTCACCATTGGGCAGGGCGGACTACGAGCAGTACTTC. This translates into CASSPLGRADYEQYF. Full variable domain (remainder filled in from reference TRBV18 and TRBJ2-7): NAGVMQNPRHLVRRRGQEARLRCSPMKGHSHVYWYRQLPEEGLKFMVYLQKENIIDESGMPKERFSAEFPKEGPSILRIQQVVRGDSAAYFCASSPLGRADYEQYFGPGTRLTVT.

The J gene is TRBJ2-1, the V gene TRBV2; the match to TRBD2 covers 15 bases. The CDR3 consists of 18 residues. J lost 15 bases, V lost 7 bases, and 22 bases had no gene match. Per the germline V gene, CDR1 is SNHLY and CDR2 is FYNNEI. CDR3 amino acids: CASNVPPVGLAGGREGFF. The CDR3 DNA reads TGTGCCAGCAATGTGCCACCGGTGGGACTAGCGGGAGGTCGGGAGGGGTTCTTC.

This clone appeared once. J is TRBJ2-7 and V is TRBV6-1; 9 nucleotides line up with TRBD1. With 2 bases clipped from V and 3 bases from J, the junction kept 2 bases outside the gene matches. The CDR3 is made up of 14 amino acids. CDR1 and CDR2 from the germline V gene are MNHNS and SASEGT. CDR3 loop: CASSELDRGYEQYF. The CDR3 coding sequence is TGTGCCAGCAGTGAACTGGACAGGGGCTACGAGCAGTACTTC.

This chain uses TRBV5-4 with TRBJ1-2; 7 positions agree with TRBD1. Per the germline V gene, CDR1 is SGHNT and CDR2 is YYREEE (reference sequence). Losses at the gene ends were 4 bases for V and 8 bases for J; bases not matched to a gene: 8. The length of the CDR3 is 13 residues. The CDR3 sequence: CASSTDRAGGYTF. The CDR3 DNA sequence: TGTGCCAGCAGCACCGACAGGGCTGGCGGCTACACCTTC.

The rearrangement uses TRBV5-1 and TRBJ2-3, with a possible D match to TRBD1 (5 bases). The CDR3 extends over 14 amino acids. The germline CDR1 and CDR2 sequences are SGHRS and YFSETQ. V was cut by 4 bases and J by 0 bases, with 9 bases left in between. This CDR3 reads CASSLQDSTDTQYF. The CDR3 nucleotides are TGCGCCAGCAGCCTACAGGACAGCACAGATACGCAGTATTTT.